Sequencing of this T cell receptor (beta chain) was carried out in a study of molecular identifiers for immune sequencing clone quantification. Naive CD8 T cells were sorted as CD8+CD4-CCR7+CD45RA+. TCRdb re-analysed the PCR reads in MiXCR, keeping a single row per CDR3 protein. This table holds 50,000 to 70,000 distinct CDR3 sequences, less than 20% found once. The CDR3 contains 15 residues. Germline values: CDR1 SGHRS, CDR2 YFSETQ. Trimming removed 5 bases at V and 0 bases at J, with 12 bases between. About this clonotype itself: This could be a read error, since a much larger clone is one nucleotide away.

The chain recombines TRBV5-1 with TRBJ1-3; D unclear. This clonotype originated in a human donor in good health. Some libraries in this study had Jurkat cell RNA spiked in. Sequencing was done on a sample of naive CD8+ T cells from blood, with Jurkat cell RNA spiked in. Subset reported: FACS-sorted CD8+CD4-CCR7+CD45RA+ naive T cells. CDR3 coding DNA: TGCGCCAGCAGTCTGGGATTACCCTCTGGAAACACCATATATTTT. Translated: CASSLGLPSGNTIYF.